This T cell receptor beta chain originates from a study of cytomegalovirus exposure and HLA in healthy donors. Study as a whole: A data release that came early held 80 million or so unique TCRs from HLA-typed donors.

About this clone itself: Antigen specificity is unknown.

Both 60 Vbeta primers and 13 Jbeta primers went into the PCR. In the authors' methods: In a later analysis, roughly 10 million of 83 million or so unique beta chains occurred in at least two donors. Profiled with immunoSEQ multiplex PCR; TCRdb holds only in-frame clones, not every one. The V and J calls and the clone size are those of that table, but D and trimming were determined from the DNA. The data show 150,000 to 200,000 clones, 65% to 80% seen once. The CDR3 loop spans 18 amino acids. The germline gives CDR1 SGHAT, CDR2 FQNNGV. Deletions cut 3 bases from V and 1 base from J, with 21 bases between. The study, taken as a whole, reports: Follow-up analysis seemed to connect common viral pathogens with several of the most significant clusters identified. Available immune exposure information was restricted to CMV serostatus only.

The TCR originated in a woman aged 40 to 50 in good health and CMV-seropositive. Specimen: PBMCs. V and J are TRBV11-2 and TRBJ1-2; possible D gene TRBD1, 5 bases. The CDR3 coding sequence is TGTGCCAGCAGCTTCGGATCCTGGGCCCGACAGTATAACTATGGCTACACCTTC. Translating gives CASSFGSWARQYNYGYTF. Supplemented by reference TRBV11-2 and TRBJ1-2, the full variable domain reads EAGVAQSPRYKIIEKRQSVAFWCNPISGHATLYWYQQILGQGPKLLIQFQNNGVVDDSQLPKDRFSAERLKGVDSTLKIQPAKLEDSAVYLCASSFGSWARQYNYGYTFGSGTRLTVV.